This T cell receptor (beta chain) was obtained from a study of OX40 agonist ivuxolimab in advanced cancers. Study findings and constraints: Some patients without response likewise showed low normalized clonal expansion.

On this clone: The antigen remains undetermined.

Assay used: immunoSEQ multiplex PCR; TCRdb lists only in-frame clones, some missing. The sample holds some 70,000 clones, around 81% seen once. Germline lookup yields CDR1 LGHNA and CDR2 YSLEER. The CDR3 covers 15 residues. Trimming shortened V by 1 base and J by 5 bases, and 14 bases separated the two germline ends. This TCR derives from an adult with an advanced solid tumor such as melanoma, head and neck, liver or kidney cancer. This specimen consisted of CD4+ or CD8+ T cells sorted from blood, obtained in a trial of the OX40 agonist ivuxolimab. This sequence joins TRBV4-3 and TRBJ1-2; a weak D match, TRBD1 (6 bases). The CDR3 region has the DNA TGCGCCAGCAGCCAAGGGGGCGGGACACCGTATGGCTACACCTTC. Protein product: CASSQGGGTPYGYTF.